One sample yielded the 14 T cell receptor beta chains listed below, sequenced in a study of T cell responses to AZD1222 COVID-19 vaccine. Clones were read by immunoSEQ multiplex PCR, and TCRdb kept only the in-frame ones, dropping some. The sample has about 150,000 clones, 90% to 95% seen once. The sequenced sample was peripheral blood, obtained on day 0 of MenACWY control vaccination. Receptors were obtained from an adult in good health.

The chain is built from TRBV25-1 and TRBJ2-2, with D hard to call. V lost 4 bases and J lost 0, with 12 bases in between. CDR1 is MGHDK, CDR2 SYGVNS, per germline. The CDR3 extends over 16 amino acids. CDR3 bases: TGTGCCAGCAGTGTGCAGTTCTTCGCGAACACCGGGGAGCTGTTTTTT. It encodes CASSVQFFANTGELFF.

The chain couples TRBV18 to TRBJ2-7, with unresolved D. The germline V gene has CDR1 KGHSH and CDR2 LQKENI. The V gene lost 3 bases and the J gene lost 0 bases, with 6 bases spanning the gap. The CDR3 length is 13 residues. CDR3 region: CASSPRGSYEQYF. Written as DNA, the CDR3 is TGTGCCAGCTCACCCCGTGGCTCCTACGAGCAGTACTTC.

CDR3 DNA sequence: TGTGCCAGCAGCGAGACGGGATTCTATGGCTACACCTTC. It translates to CASSETGFYGYTF. The chain couples TRBV27 to TRBJ1-2; no clear D gene. Trimming cost V 6 bases and J 4 bases, with 12 bases left between them. The CDR3 spans 13 residues. The V gene's germline CDR1 is MNHEY and CDR2 SMNVEV (reference sequence).

The chain carries TRBV12-3 or TRBV12-4 and TRBJ2-3; no firm D call. Trimming removed 4 bases from V and 8 bases from J, with 7 bases in between. There are 11 residues in the CDR3. CDR3 sequence reads: CASSWSTTQYF. The CDR3 DNA is TGTGCCAGCAGTTGGAGCACTACGCAGTATTTT.

The CDR3 nucleotides are TGTGCCAGCAGCTTAAGTCTTGGCAGGAGTCTCTCCTACAATGAGCAGTTCTTC. Translating it yields CASSLSLGRSLSYNEQFF. J is TRBJ2-1 and V is TRBV13; D uncertain. V lost 2 bases and J 0 bases, leaving 17 bases between the germline ends. The CDR3 contains 18 residues. Germline V gives CDR1 PRHDT, CDR2 FYEKMQ (reference sequence).

This rearrangement joins TRBV7-9 to TRBJ2-5; unclear D gene. V shed 1 base and J shed 3 bases, with 9 bases lying between them. The CDR3 loop spans 14 amino acids. Germline V gene sequence: CDR1 SEHNR, CDR2 FQNEAQ (reference sequence). CDR3 nucleotide sequence: TGTGCCAGCAGCTTAGGGTACAGCAAAGAGACCCAGTACTTC. Protein: CASSLGYSKETQYF.

The chain is built from TRBV5-4 and TRBJ2-1; 8 bases match TRBD1. V lost 0 bases, J lost 10 bases, and 6 bases stayed unmatched. Germline-derived CDR1 and CDR2 are SGHNT and YYREEE (reference sequence). This CDR3 region has 14 residues. The CDR3 coding sequence is TGTGCCAGCAGCTTGGCCGGACAGGGTTTCGAGCAGTTCTTC. Amino acids: CASSLAGQGFEQFF.

V is TRBV25-1 and J is TRBJ2-7; 10 bases align to TRBD1. The CDR3 has 15 amino acids. Germline lookup yields CDR1 MGHDK and CDR2 SYGVNS. After removal of 2 bases from V and 4 bases from J, the junction contained 5 bases not matched to a gene. CDR3 DNA sequence: TGTGCCAGCAGTGAAGGGACAGGGGAGTATTACGAGCAGTACTTC. Protein sequence: CASSEGTGEYYEQYF.

This rearrangement joins TRBV4-2 to TRBJ1-1; D is ambiguous. Germline V gene lookup returns CDR1 LGHNA and CDR2 YNFKEQ. V lost 0 bases and J 1 base, leaving 9 bases between the germline ends. The CDR3 is made up of 15 amino acids. The CDR3 region has the DNA TGTGCCAGCAGCCAAGATTTGGGATGGAACACTGAAGCTTTCTTT. Translated: CASSQDLGWNTEAFF.

V usage is TRBV5-1 and J usage is TRBJ1-2, with D maybe TRBD1 (6 bases). The CDR3 spans 13 residues. Trimming removed 2 bases at V and 8 bases at J, with 13 bases between. The germline CDR1 and CDR2 sequences are SGHRS and YFSETQ. The CDR3 nucleotides are TGCGCCAGCAGCTTAACAGGGAGTGAGGGCTACACCTTC. This gives the protein CASSLTGSEGYTF. The variable domain in full, with the rest retrieved from reference TRBV5-1 and TRBJ1-2, is KAGVTQTPRYLIKTRGQQVTLSCSPISGHRSVSWYQQTPGQGLQFLFEYFSETQRNKGNFPGRFSGRQFSNSRSEMNVSTLELGDSALYLCASSLTGSEGYTFGSGTRLTVV.

The gene calls are TRBV6-5 and TRBJ1-1, with D possibly TRBD1 on 6 matching bases. CDR3 length: 15 amino acids. V lost 4 bases and J 7 bases, leaving 19 bases between the germline ends. Germline loops: CDR1 MNHEY, CDR2 SVGAGI. CDR3 residues: CASSSNRAGRSEAFF. CDR3 nucleotide sequence: TGTGCCAGCAGTTCGAACAGGGCTGGTCGCAGTGAAGCTTTCTTT.

The V gene is TRBV6-5, the J gene TRBJ1-5; 8 bases are shared with TRBD1. This CDR3 is built from 15 residues. V lost 6 bases to trimming and J lost 2 bases; unmatched junction nucleotides: 6. In germline, CDR1 is MNHEY, CDR2 SVGAGI. The CDR3 DNA sequence: TGTGCCAGCAGATCGGGACAGGCAGGCAATCAGCCCCAGCATTTT. This translates into CASRSGQAGNQPQHF.

CDR3 coding DNA: TGTGCCAGCAGCCAAGTTGAGGGCGCCACCTTCTGGGAAGCTTTCTTT. It is translated as CASSQVEGATFWEAFF. This sequence joins TRBV4-2 and TRBJ1-1; D ambiguous. Germline CDR1 reads LGHNA; CDR2 reads YNFKEQ. V was cut by 1 base and J by 8 bases, with 20 bases left in between. The CDR3 contains 16 residues.

This clone has a handful of counts. CDR3 amino acids: CASSLGQGAYGYTF. The CDR3, as DNA: TGCGCCAGCAGCTTGGGGCAGGGGGCCTATGGCTACACCTTC. The chain has TRBV5-1 and TRBJ1-2; TRBD1 matches at 8 bases. Trimming at V came to 0 bases and at J to 4 bases, leaving 2 bases not matched to a gene. The CDR3 runs to 14 residues. Germline V gives CDR1 SGHRS, CDR2 YFSETQ.